Following are 9 T cell receptor beta chains from one sample sequenced in a study of blood T cell repertoires in COVID-19. Clones were sequenced by immunoSEQ multiplex PCR, and TCRdb holds only the in-frame ones, with some missing. The top ten clones hold roughly 14% of a sample with 150,000 to 200,000 clones, around four fifths of them seen once. Sequences were obtained from peripheral blood. These receptors originate from a woman aged 70 to 79 with COVID-19, enrolled during active disease.

The rearrangement links TRBV7-2 to TRBJ2-3; D not certain. Trimming took off 2 bases at V and 2 bases at J, with 5 bases between the two ends. Germline assignment: CDR1 SGHTA and CDR2 FQGNSA. CDR3 size: 13 residues. The DNA of the CDR3 is TGTGCCAGCAGCTTATCGTACACAGATACGCAGTATTTT. It encodes CASSLSYTDTQYF.

The J gene is TRBJ2-5, the V gene TRBV28, with TRBD1 as a possible D gene (5 bases). Trimming took off 5 bases at V and 5 bases at J, with 15 bases between the two ends. CDR1 MDHEN and CDR2 SYDVKM come from the germline V gene. This CDR3 has 14 residues. The CDR3 here is CASSLTQGSETQYF. The CDR3 coding sequence is TGTGCCAGCAGTCTAACTCAGGGATCCGAGACCCAGTACTTC.

The chain combines TRBV24-1 with TRBJ2-1; 11 positions agree with TRBD1. Losses at the gene ends were 3 bases for V and 6 bases for J; bases not matched to a gene: 3. Germline values: CDR1 KGHDR, CDR2 SFDVKD. The CDR3 is made up of 15 amino acids. CDR3 in DNA: TGTGCCACCAGTGATCGGGACAGGGGGACCAATGAGCAGTTCTTC. Its protein is CATSDRDRGTNEQFF.

The J gene is TRBJ2-1, the V gene TRBV5-4; 13 nucleotides line up with TRBD2. CDR3 length equals 15 residues. CDR1 and CDR2 (germline): SGHNT, YYREEE (reference sequence). V was pared by 2 bases and J by 8 bases, with 4 bases of the junction left unmatched. Written as DNA, the CDR3 is TGTGCCAGCAGCTTTACTAGCGGGGGGGCTTATGAGCAGTTCTTC. It is translated as CASSFTSGGAYEQFF. Drawing the rest from reference TRBV5-4 and TRBJ2-1, the complete variable domain is ETGVTQSPTHLIKTRGQQVTLRCSSQSGHNTVSWYQQALGQGPQFIFQYYREEENGRGNFPPRFSGLQFPNYSSELNVNALELDDSALYLCASSFTSGGAYEQFFGPGTRLTVL.

The chain uses TRBV7-2 and TRBJ2-7; 9 nucleotides match TRBD2. The CDR3 runs to 15 residues. With V trimmed by 5 bases and J by 2 bases, 7 bases remained unmatched. Germline V CDR1 and CDR2: SGHTA, FQGNSA. The CDR3 nucleotides read TGTGCCAGCAGCCCGAGGACTAGCGCCACCTACGAGCAGTACGTC. The encoded protein is CASSPRTSATYEQYV.

To note about this clone: Other DNA sequences within the sample encode an identical CDR3. The chain uses TRBV15 and TRBJ2-1; no definite D call. The CDR3 totals 14 residues. V was cut by 2 bases and J by 0 bases, with 5 bases left in between. Germline CDR1 LNHNV, CDR2 YYDKDF (reference sequence). The CDR3 nucleotides are TGTGCCACCAGCAGACTTAGCTCCTACAATGAGCAGTTCTTC. This gives the protein CATSRLSSYNEQFF.

This clone was detected only a few times. The chain employs TRBV18 and TRBJ1-4; TRBD1 is a possible D gene (5 bases). Per the germline V gene, CDR1 is KGHSH and CDR2 is LQKENI. The CDR3 has 17 amino acids. V was trimmed by 3 bases and J by 3 bases, leaving 17 bases between them. The CDR3 sequence: CASSPLVRGSPNEKLFF. CDR3 bases: TGTGCCAGCTCACCCCTCGTAAGGGGCAGCCCTAATGAAAAACTGTTTTTT. The full variable domain, completed using reference TRBV18 and TRBJ1-4, is NAGVMQNPRHLVRRRGQEARLRCSPMKGHSHVYWYRQLPEEGLKFMVYLQKENIIDESGMPKERFSAEFPKEGPSILRIQQVVRGDSAAYFCASSPLVRGSPNEKLFFGSGTQLSVL.

The gene calls are TRBV11-1 and TRBJ1-6, with 10 bases lining up with TRBD1. This CDR3 is 15 amino acids long. CDR1 and CDR2 (germline): SGHAT, FQDESV (reference sequence). With 4 bases clipped from V and 10 bases from J, the junction kept 7 bases outside the gene matches. CDR3 nucleotides: TGTGCCAGCAGCTCCTCCGGGACAGGGGTCTCACCCCTCCACTTT. Residues: CASSSSGTGVSPLHF.

The rearrangement uses TRBV2 and TRBJ1-1; 8 nucleotides match TRBD1. The CDR3 runs 14 residues. The junction had 8 bases not matched to a gene; V was cut back by 5 bases and J by 6 bases. CDR1 is SNHLY and CDR2 is FYNNEI in the germline V gene. The CDR3 spells CASSRQGSVSEAFF. CDR3 DNA: TGTGCCAGCAGTAGACAGGGGTCCGTTTCTGAAGCTTTCTTT.